This T cell receptor beta chain was sequenced during a study of T cells expressing NK-cell markers. Study-level information: With respect to HCMV, most of the eight sequenced donors were seropositive, and one was seronegative.

Turning to this clonotype: Its matching antigen is unknown.

TCR beta cDNA was generated via 5'RACE template switching incorporating UMIs. TCRdb re-called the 5' RACE reads and gives one entry per CDR3 protein, without DNA. This table lists 200,000 to 300,000 distinct CDR3 sequences. This CDR3 contains 13 residues. Germline CDR1 SGHRS, CDR2 YFSETQ. Study-wide points: The leading position in the CD3+CD56-NKG2C+ fraction of several donors also went to these clonotypes. The study found dominant NKG2C+ clonotypes at roughly 1.0-8% of CD8+ T cells in over five donors.

The chain has TRBV5-1 and TRBJ2-7; TCRdb returns TRBD1, unconfirmable since there is no DNA. Sequences were obtained from blood T cells: a sorted CD56 or NKG2C T cell subset, CD4+ or CD8+ T cells, or bulk PBMC T cells (not recorded which). The TCR comes from a young man in good health. The CDR3: CASSPHPESEQYF.